These T cell receptor beta chains were read from a single sample in a study of vaccination effects on CD4 cells after COVID-19. These TCRs' antigens remain unknown. Generated by immunoSEQ multiplex PCR, the TCRdb table keeps only in-frame clones and is missing some. Of about 59,000 clones listed, around four fifths are singletons. The sequenced sample was CD4+ T cells from PBMCs cultured with HCoV-OC43 spike peptides, obtained after COVID-19 vaccination. These receptors were obtained from a human donor who received a COVID-19 vaccine. CDR3s include the opening cysteine and the closing phenylalanine or tryptophan. D genes are given only for firm matches. Size values are once, few and many counts, or a class for expanded clones, and some rows have none.

DNA,CDR3,J,size,D,V
TGTGCCAGCAATAAAGGTGGCAGCCAAGAGACCCAGTACTTC,CASNKGGSQETQYF,TRBJ2-5,.,.,TRBV6-6
TGTGCCAGTAGTATCGGCAGTTCCCCTGGAAACACCATATATTTT,CASSIGSSPGNTIYF,TRBJ1-3,.,.,TRBV19
TGCAGTGCTAGTATGGGCAGCAATCAGCCCCAGCATTTT,CSASMGSNQPQHF,TRBJ1-5,.,.,TRBV20-1
TGTGCCAGCAGCTTTAGGGGGTCCGGACTCGGGGAGCTGTTTTTT,CASSFRGSGLGELFF,TRBJ2-2,.,.,TRBV9
TGCAGCGCAGTCAGGGGCGGGTGGATTGATGAGCAGTTCTTC,CSAVRGGWIDEQFF,TRBJ2-1,few,.,TRBV29-1
TGTGCCAGCAGCCCAGAGGACTGGACTTTCGCGGGGGGAAAACTGTTTTTT,CASSPEDWTFAGGKLFF,TRBJ1-4,few,.,TRBV7-9
TGTGCCAGCAACCAGGACCACAATGAGCAGTTCTTC,CASNQDHNEQFF,TRBJ2-1,.,.,TRBV7-2
TGTGCCAGCTCCTACGGACAGGGGAATTCACCCCTCCACTTT,CASSYGQGNSPLHF,TRBJ1-6,.,TRBD1,TRBV18
TGTGCCAGCGGTGCCCCTAGTCCCAGGGTTGAGCAGTTCTTC,CASGAPSPRVEQFF,TRBJ2-1,once,.,TRBV28
TGCGCCAGCAGCTTCGGGACAGGGTTTTCAGAGACCCAGTACTTC,CASSFGTGFSETQYF,TRBJ2-5,.,TRBD1,TRBV5-1
TGTGCCGGAGGACTAGCGGGGGGGCCGGGGACCGGGGAGCTGTTTTTT,CAGGLAGGPGTGELFF,TRBJ2-2,.,TRBD2,TRBV7-2
TGTGCCAGCAGCTTGCTAACTAGCGGGGGGGCCGGAGAGACCCAGTACTTC,CASSLLTSGGAGETQYF,TRBJ2-5,.,TRBD2,TRBV13
TGTGCCAGCAGTGATCTCCCAAGCACTGAAGCTTTCTTT,CASSDLPSTEAFF,TRBJ1-1,.,.,TRBV6-1
TGTGCCACCCGGGCCGCATACAATGAGCAGTTCTTC,CATRAAYNEQFF,TRBJ2-1,.,.,TRBV12-3/TRBV12-4
TGTGCCATCAGTAAGGGGACAGGGGGCTCGGATGGCTACACCTTC,CAISKGTGGSDGYTF,TRBJ1-2,.,TRBD1,TRBV10-3
TGTGCCAGCAGTCCACCGAAGTATAGCAATCAGCCCCAGCATTTT,CASSPPKYSNQPQHF,TRBJ1-5,.,.,TRBV6-2/TRBV6-3
TGTGCCAGCAGTCATGTCTCAGGTACGGTGTCGTCACCCCTCCACTTT,CASSHVSGTVSSPLHF,TRBJ1-6,few,.,TRBV28
TGTGCCAGCAGCTATTCCAGGGGGAGCAATCAGCCCCAGCATTTT,CASSYSRGSNQPQHF,TRBJ1-5,.,TRBD1,TRBV2
TGTGCCAGCTCACCACCGACTCTTTCGGGGTACAATGAGCAGTTCTTC,CASSPPTLSGYNEQFF,TRBJ2-1,once,.,TRBV18
TGTGCCAGTGAGGGGGGTCCATCCGTGAGCAATCAGCCCCAGCATTTT,CASEGGPSVSNQPQHF,TRBJ1-5,.,.,TRBV19
TGCGCCAGCAGCTCCACCGAGCGTCCAGAGGGCTACACCTTC,CASSSTERPEGYTF,TRBJ1-2,.,.,TRBV5-1
TGCAGTGCTAGAGGGGATACTGAAGCTTTCTTT,CSARGDTEAFF,TRBJ1-1,few,.,TRBV20-1
TGTGCCAGCAGCGTCGACAGGGTTGAAAAACTGTTTTTT,CASSVDRVEKLFF,TRBJ1-4,.,TRBD1,TRBV5-6
TGTGCCAGCAGTTGGGGAGGTGTAGGGGGTCGTGAAGCTTTCTTT,CASSWGGVGGREAFF,TRBJ1-1,.,.,TRBV6-2/TRBV6-3
TGTGCCACCAGCCAGGGATGGCGAGATGAAAAACTGTTTTTT,CATSQGWRDEKLFF,TRBJ1-4,.,.,TRBV15
TGTGCCATCCGGGACGGGGTATTAGAGACCCAGTACTTC,CAIRDGVLETQYF,TRBJ2-5,.,.,TRBV10-3
TGCGCCAGCAGCTTGGGCAGCCACGAAGAGACCCAGTACTTC,CASSLGSHEETQYF,TRBJ2-5,.,.,TRBV5-1
TGTGCCACCAGTGATTCCGGTAGTAGCTCTGGGGCCAACGTCCTGACTTTC,CATSDSGSSSGANVLTF,TRBJ2-6,.,.,TRBV24-1
TGCGCCAGCACCTACGAGGGAGGCTATGGCTACACCTTC,CASTYEGGYGYTF,TRBJ1-2,.,.,TRBV5-1
TGCGCCAGCAGCCAAGATGGATCGAGTAAGGGCTACACCTTC,CASSQDGSSKGYTF,TRBJ1-2,.,.,TRBV4-1
TGTGCCAGCACCTCTTCAGGGCTCAATCAGCCCCAGCATTTT,CASTSSGLNQPQHF,TRBJ1-5,.,.,TRBV6-6
TGTGCCAGCAGCCTGACCGCGGTAAATCAGCCCCAGCATTTT,CASSLTAVNQPQHF,TRBJ1-5,.,.,TRBV6-5
TGTGCCAGCAGTTACTCGATGCAGGGGGCTGAGACCCAGTACTTC,CASSYSMQGAETQYF,TRBJ2-5,.,TRBD1,TRBV6-2/TRBV6-3
TGTGCCAGCATTTCACAGGGGAGCTCCTACAATGAGCAGTTCTTC,CASISQGSSYNEQFF,TRBJ2-1,.,TRBD1,TRBV6-6
TGTGCCAGCAGTCAGGTTCAGGAAGCTTTCTTT,CASSQVQEAFF,TRBJ1-1,few,.,TRBV2
TGTGCCAGCAGCTTGGGTCCGGGACAGGGGTATGGCTACACCTTC,CASSLGPGQGYGYTF,TRBJ1-2,few,TRBD1,TRBV5-5
TGTGCCTGGAGGAGAACAGGGAACTATGGCTACACCTTC,CAWRRTGNYGYTF,TRBJ1-2,.,.,TRBV30
TGTGCCAGCCAGGGACAGGCGGAATCGACCCAGTACTTC,CASQGQAESTQYF,TRBJ2-5,.,TRBD1,TRBV24-1
TGTGCCAGCAGCTTAGAGGGGGCCCAAGAGACCCAGTACTTC,CASSLEGAQETQYF,TRBJ2-5,.,TRBD1,TRBV7-7
TGTGCCAGCAGTTATGACAGCAATCAGCCCCAGCATTTT,CASSYDSNQPQHF,TRBJ1-5,.,.,TRBV6-2/TRBV6-3
TGCGCCAGCAGCCCTCTGACTAGCGGGACCCCCACAGATACGCAGTATTTT,CASSPLTSGTPTDTQYF,TRBJ2-3,.,TRBD2,TRBV5-1
TGTGCCAGCAGTTACAGGGGTGTAAGAGGCACTGAAGCTTTCTTT,CASSYRGVRGTEAFF,TRBJ1-1,.,.,TRBV6-6
TGCGCCAGCAGCTTGTTAAGTCTAGCGGGGGATCCCTACAATGAGCAGTTCTTC,CASSLLSLAGDPYNEQFF,TRBJ2-1,few,TRBD2,TRBV5-1
TGCAGCGTTGTCCCGGACAGCTTCTATGGCTACACCTTC,CSVVPDSFYGYTF,TRBJ1-2,.,.,TRBV29-1
TGCGCCAGCAGCCAAGATCCGGGGAGGGGTGAAAAACTGTTTTTT,CASSQDPGRGEKLFF,TRBJ1-4,.,.,TRBV4-1
TGTGCCAGTAGTTTCCCAGACCGCCGCTATGGCTACACCTTC,CASSFPDRRYGYTF,TRBJ1-2,.,.,TRBV19